The 24 T cell receptor beta chains below all came from one sample that was sequenced in a study of early T cells in non-severe SARS-CoV-2 infection. TCRdb re-derived calls from the 5' RACE reads in MiXCR, one entry per CDR3 protein. The sample consists of 55,000 or so distinct CDR3 sequences, about 6.2% of them appearing once. Source material: whole blood. These receptors came from an adult who was a healthcare worker with PCR-confirmed SARS-CoV-2 infection or an uninfected control (not recorded which).

This clonotype was seen ten or more times. The chain links TRBV6-2 or TRBV6-3 to TRBJ1-1; D gene uncertain. The CDR3 loop spans 13 amino acids. From germline, CDR1 is MNHEY and CDR2 SVGEGT. Trimming removed 2 bases from V and 4 bases from J, with 8 bases in between. In DNA form, the CDR3 reads TGTGCCAGCAGTTACCGGAAAGGCACTGAAGCTTTCTTT. The encoded protein is CASSYRKGTEAFF.

This clonotype has a handful of counts. This sequence joins TRBV5-4 and TRBJ2-7; TRBD1 or TRBD2 may be the D gene (5 bases each). Per germline, CDR1 SGHNT and CDR2 YYREEE (reference sequence). V dropped 0 bases and J dropped 9 bases, with 10 bases sitting between them. This CDR3 has 12 amino acids. CDR3 loop: CASSLVAGRQYF. CDR3 coding DNA: TGTGCCAGCAGCTTGGTTGCAGGGAGGCAGTACTTC.

This clonotype came up many times. The chain links TRBV20-1 to TRBJ2-7; 12 nucleotides line up with TRBD2. Germline trimming cut 3 bases from V and 3 bases from J; bases unmatched to any gene: 0. Germline CDR1 and CDR2: DFQATT and SNEGSKA (reference sequence). The CDR3 has 13 residues. CDR3 amino acids: CSARGLAGYEQYF. The CDR3 bases are TGCAGTGCTAGGGGACTAGCGGGCTACGAGCAGTACTTC.

The gene calls are TRBV27 and TRBJ2-6; no definite D call. There are 17 residues in the CDR3. Trimming removed 2 bases from V and 3 bases from J, with 14 bases in between. Germline CDR1 reads MNHEY; CDR2 reads SMNVEV (reference sequence). CDR3 residues: CASSLLPTRYGANVLTF. In nucleotides, the CDR3 is TGTGCCAGCAGTTTACTGCCCACACGGTATGGGGCCAACGTCCTGACTTTC.

This clonotype has a count of ten or more. The CDR3 bases are TGTGCCAGCGAGGGTTATCGAAACTACGAGCAGTACTTC. This gives the protein CASEGYRNYEQYF. This sequence joins TRBV2 and TRBJ2-7; D is possibly TRBD2 (5 bases). Germline V lookup: CDR1 SNHLY, CDR2 FYNNEI. The CDR3 has 13 residues. V was cut by 8 bases and J by 3 bases, with 14 bases left in between.

In this sample, this clonotype turned up a few times. This rearrangement joins TRBV6-2 or TRBV6-3 to TRBJ2-7, with 10 bases identical to TRBD2. Trimming removed 7 bases from V and 1 base from J; junction bases left unmatched: 1. Germline V lookup: CDR1 MNHEY, CDR2 SVGEGT. The length of the CDR3 is 13 residues. In nucleotides, the CDR3 is TGTGCCAGCACGGGACTAGCGTCCTACGAGCAGTACTTC. This encodes CASTGLASYEQYF.

This clonotype was detected ten times or more. The rearrangement links TRBV4-2 to TRBJ2-3, with D hard to call. V was clipped by 0 bases and J by 4 bases, with 11 bases between them. Germline lookup yields CDR1 LGHNA and CDR2 YNFKEQ. The CDR3 totals 15 residues. As DNA, the CDR3 is TGTGCCAGCAGCCAAGATGTATCTAGAGCAGATACGCAGTATTTT. Amino acid sequence: CASSQDVSRADTQYF.

The chain recombines TRBV11-2 with TRBJ1-5; 8 positions match TRBD1. V lost 5 bases and J lost 9; bases outside the gene matches: 6. CDR1 and CDR2 (germline): SGHAT, FQNNGV. The CDR3 loop spans 13 amino acids. The DNA for the CDR3 is TGTGCCAGCAGCCTGGACAGGGCTCTGCCCCAGCATTTT. Translation gives CASSLDRALPQHF.

Many counts were recorded for this clonotype. The chain combines TRBV12-5 with TRBJ2-7; D could derive from TRBD1 or TRBD2 (5 bases each). V was pared by 6 bases and J by 1 base, with 16 bases between. Germline values: CDR1 LGHNT, CDR2 FRNRAP. There are 15 residues in the CDR3. DNA of the CDR3: TGTGCTAGTGGACCATCAGGGAGCACTTCCTACGAGCAGTACTTC. Protein sequence: CASGPSGSTSYEQYF.

In regard to this clonotype: A read error may account for a junction end that differs from germline. The chain recombines TRBV6-6 with TRBJ2-5, with D maybe TRBD2 (6 bases). The V gene's germline CDR1 is MNHNY and CDR2 SVGAGI (reference sequence). This CDR3 has 12 residues. The CDR3 region has the DNA TGTGCCAGCAGTTACCAGGACACCACGGGGGACTTC. It codes for CASSYQDTTGDF.

This clonotype was counted many times. The chain carries TRBV7-2 and TRBJ2-7, with 7 nucleotides matching TRBD2. From germline, CDR1 is SGHTA and CDR2 FQGNSA. Germline trimming cut 5 bases from V and 0 bases from J; bases unmatched to any gene: 4. This CDR3 is 14 amino acids long. CDR3 nucleotide sequence: TGTGCCAGCAGCCTGGGAGGGATCTCCTACGAGCAGTACTTC. Translated: CASSLGGISYEQYF. Full variable domain (missing parts from reference TRBV7-2 and TRBJ2-7): GAGVSQSPSNKVTEKGKDVELRCDPISGHTALYWYRQSLGQGLEFLIYFQGNSAPDKSGLPSDRFSAERTGGSVSTLTIQRTQQEDSAVYLCASSLGGISYEQYFGPGTRLTVT.

This clonotype was picked up many times. The rearrangement joins TRBV20-1 to TRBJ2-3; D possibly corresponds to TRBD2 (6 bases). CDR1 and CDR2 from the germline V gene are DFQATT and SNEGSKA (reference sequence). Trimming took off 2 bases at V and 1 base at J, with 25 bases between the two ends. This CDR3 contains 19 residues. The CDR3: CSARSPGRDFTRGTDTQYF. The CDR3, as DNA: TGCAGTGCTAGATCCCCGGGACGGGACTTCACCCGGGGCACAGATACGCAGTATTTT.

This clonotype was seen at least ten times. This chain uses TRBV10-1 with TRBJ1-1, with a tentative D call TRBD1 (5 bases). Germline CDR1 reads WNHNN; CDR2 reads SYGVQD (reference sequence). The CDR3 sequence is 14 residues long. V was shortened by 4 bases and J by 5 bases, with 14 bases between the two germline ends. DNA of the CDR3: TGCGCCAGCAGTGCCGGGGGGACGGGGACTGAAGCTTTCTTT. It codes for CASSAGGTGTEAFF.

The CDR3 region is CASSGLGSYNEQFF. The CDR3 DNA reads TGTGCCAGCAGTGGGCTTGGGTCCTACAATGAGCAGTTCTTC. The rearrangement joins TRBV25-1 to TRBJ2-1, with no clear D. Germline V gene data show CDR1 as MGHDK and CDR2 as SYGVNS. V dropped 4 bases and J dropped 1 base, with 8 bases sitting between them. CDR3 size: 14 residues. Based on the CDR3 plus reference TRBV25-1 and TRBJ2-1, the full variable domain is EADIYQTPRYLVIGTGKKITLECSQTMGHDKMYWYQQDPGMELHLIHYSYGVNSTEKGDLSSESTVSRIRTEHFPLTLESARPSHTSQYLCASSGLGSYNEQFFGPGTRLTVL.

CDR3 DNA sequence: TGTGCCAGCAGCTTGGGTCTAGTGGGGGTCGCCTACGAGCAGTACTTC. This gives the protein CASSLGLVGVAYEQYF. This chain connects TRBV5-4 to TRBJ2-7, with D perhaps TRBD1 or TRBD2 (5 bases each). Trimming cost V 0 bases and J 2 bases, with 15 bases left between them. The CDR3 runs to 16 residues. The germline CDR1 and CDR2 sequences are SGHNT and YYREEE (reference sequence). The full variable domain, with the rest looked up from reference TRBV5-4 and TRBJ2-7, is ETGVTQSPTHLIKTRGQQVTLRCSSQSGHNTVSWYQQALGQGPQFIFQYYREEENGRGNFPPRFSGLQFPNYSSELNVNALELDDSALYLCASSLGLVGVAYEQYFGPGTRLTVT.

This clonotype was seen ten or more times. The chain uses TRBV18 and TRBJ1-2; D might be TRBD1 (6 bases). Per germline, CDR1 KGHSH and CDR2 LQKENI. Trimming took 3 bases from V and 4 from J, leaving 18 bases between them. This CDR3 is built from 16 residues. CDR3 sequence reads: CASSPSVVDSFYGYTF. The CDR3 DNA reads TGTGCCAGCTCACCGTCAGTGGTGGACAGTTTCTATGGCTACACCTTC.

The table lists this clonotype with many counts. A read error may produce the germline difference seen at one junction end. The chain joins TRBV4-3 to TRBJ2-3; 11 bases are shared with TRBD2. This CDR3 region has 16 residues. CDR1 and CDR2 (germline): LGHNA, YSLEER. The CDR3 spells CANSLDNSGGADTQYF. The CDR3 DNA sequence: TGCGCCAACAGCCTCGACAATAGCGGGGGGGCGGATACGCAGTATTTT.

This clonotype has ten or more counts. The CDR3 spells CASSFTGPQETQYF. Here the CDR3 DNA reads TGCGCCAGCAGCTTCACGGGACCACAAGAGACCCAGTACTTC. The rearrangement uses TRBV5-1 and TRBJ2-5, with D tentatively TRBD1 or TRBD2 (5 bases each). V was shortened by 2 bases and J by 2 bases, with 10 bases between the two germline ends. The CDR3 extends over 14 amino acids. Germline CDR1 is SGHRS and CDR2 is YFSETQ.

The J gene is TRBJ2-2, the V gene TRBV2; tentative D call: TRBD2 (5 bases). The CDR3 covers 15 residues. Trimming cost V 7 bases and J 5 bases, with 17 bases left between them. CDR1 and CDR2 from the germline V gene are SNHLY and FYNNEI. The CDR3 DNA is TGTGCCAGCACCGAAACTAATACGGGGACCGGGGAGCTGTTTTTT. Its translation is CASTETNTGTGELFF.

CDR3 in amino acids: CASSSSPASDEKLFF. The CDR3 DNA follows: TGCGCCAGCAGCTCGTCGCCCGCAAGTGATGAAAAACTGTTTTTT. The genes are TRBV5-1 and TRBJ1-4; D ambiguous. Trimming stripped 3 bases from V and 6 bases from J, with 15 bases between. CDR3 length equals 15 residues. In germline, CDR1 is SGHRS, CDR2 YFSETQ.

This clonotype was counted at least ten times. J is TRBJ1-3 and V is TRBV4-3; TRBD1 is a possible D gene (6 bases). Trimming left V 0 bases short and J 1 base short, with 7 bases between. Per germline, CDR1 LGHNA and CDR2 YSLEER. The CDR3 runs 15 residues. CDR3 amino acids: CASSQETGSGNTIYF. The CDR3 DNA is TGCGCCAGCAGCCAAGAGACAGGATCTGGAAACACCATATATTTT.

In regard to this clonotype: With a much larger clone just one base away, this may be a read error. J is TRBJ2-3 and V is TRBV7-9; D may be TRBD2 (6 bases). Germline CDR1 SEHNR, CDR2 FQNEAQ (reference sequence). This CDR3 contains 15 residues. Trimming stripped 5 bases from V and 2 bases from J, with 14 bases between. CDR3 residues: CASSARDFHTDTQYF. The CDR3 DNA reads as TGTGCCAGCAGCGCCCGGGACTTTCACACAGATACGCAGTATTTT.

This clonotype was recorded at least ten times. The chain uses TRBV11-2 and TRBJ1-1; D gene ambiguous. Trimming left V 3 bases short and J 1 base short, with 15 bases between. The CDR3 covers 16 residues. Per germline, CDR1 SGHAT and CDR2 FQNNGV. This chain's CDR3 is CASSFRHPLGNTEAFF. CDR3 in DNA: TGTGCCAGCAGCTTTCGCCACCCCCTCGGGAACACTGAAGCTTTCTTT.

Ten or more counts support this clonotype. The chain carries TRBV12-3 or TRBV12-4 and TRBJ1-2, with 8 bases identical to TRBD1. The length of the CDR3 is 11 residues. J lost 10 bases, V lost 3 bases, and 1 base had no gene match. This chain's CDR3 is CASSLGQVYTF. CDR3 nucleotides: TGTGCCAGCAGTTTGGGACAGGTCTACACCTTC.